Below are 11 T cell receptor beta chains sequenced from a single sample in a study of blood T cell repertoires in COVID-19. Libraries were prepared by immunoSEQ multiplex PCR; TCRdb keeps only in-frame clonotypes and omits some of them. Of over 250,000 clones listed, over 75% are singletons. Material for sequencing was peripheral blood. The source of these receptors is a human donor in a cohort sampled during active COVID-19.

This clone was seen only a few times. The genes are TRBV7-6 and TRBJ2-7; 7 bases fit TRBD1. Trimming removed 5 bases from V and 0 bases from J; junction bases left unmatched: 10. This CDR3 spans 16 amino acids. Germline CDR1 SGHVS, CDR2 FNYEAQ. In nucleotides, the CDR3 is TGTGCCAGCAGCCCCCTGGCCGGGACAGACTCCTACGAGCAGTACTTC. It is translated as CASSPLAGTDSYEQYF. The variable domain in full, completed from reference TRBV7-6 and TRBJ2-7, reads GAGVSQSPRYKVTKRGQDVALRCDPISGHVSLYWYRQALGQGPEFLTYFNYEAQQDKSGLPNDRFSAERPEGSISTLTIQRTEQRDSAMYRCASSPLAGTDSYEQYFGPGTRLTVT.

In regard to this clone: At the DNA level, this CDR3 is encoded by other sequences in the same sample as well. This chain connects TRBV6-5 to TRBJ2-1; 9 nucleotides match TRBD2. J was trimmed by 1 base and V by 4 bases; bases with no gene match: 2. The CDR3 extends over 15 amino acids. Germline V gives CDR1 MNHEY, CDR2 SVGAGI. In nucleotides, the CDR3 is TGTGCCAGCAGTTTAGCGGGAGCATCCTACAATGAGCAGTTCTTC. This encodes CASSLAGASYNEQFF.

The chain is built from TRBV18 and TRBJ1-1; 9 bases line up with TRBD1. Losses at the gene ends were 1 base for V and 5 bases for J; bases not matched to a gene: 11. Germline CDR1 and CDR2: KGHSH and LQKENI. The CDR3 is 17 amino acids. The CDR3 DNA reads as TGTGCCAGCTCACCACAGGGACAGGGTGATATGGGTACTGAAGCTTTCTTT. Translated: CASSPQGQGDMGTEAFF.

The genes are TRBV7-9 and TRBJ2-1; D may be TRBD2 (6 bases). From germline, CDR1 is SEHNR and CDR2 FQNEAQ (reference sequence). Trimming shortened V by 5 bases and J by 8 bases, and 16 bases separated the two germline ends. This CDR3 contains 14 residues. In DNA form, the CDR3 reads TGTGCCAGCAGCAGACTAGATTGGTCCGATGAGCAGTTCTTC. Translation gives CASSRLDWSDEQFF.

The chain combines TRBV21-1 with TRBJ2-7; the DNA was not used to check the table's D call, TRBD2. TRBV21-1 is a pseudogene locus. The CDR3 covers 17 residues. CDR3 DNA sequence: TGTGCCAGCAGCAAACAGGTGGCTAGCGGGAGAGTCTACGAGCAGTACTTC. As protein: CASSKQVASGRVYEQYF.

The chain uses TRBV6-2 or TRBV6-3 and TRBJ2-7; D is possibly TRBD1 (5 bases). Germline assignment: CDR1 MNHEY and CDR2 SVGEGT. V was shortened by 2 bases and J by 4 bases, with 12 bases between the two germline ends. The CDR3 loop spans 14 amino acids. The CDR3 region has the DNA TGTGCCAGCAGTTACGGGGCCAGGGTGTACGAGCAGTACTTC. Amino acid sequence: CASSYGARVYEQYF.

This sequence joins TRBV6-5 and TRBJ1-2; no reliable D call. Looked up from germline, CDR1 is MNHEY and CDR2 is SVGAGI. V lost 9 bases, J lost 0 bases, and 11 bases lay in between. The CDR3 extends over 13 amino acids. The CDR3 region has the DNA TGTGCCAGTATAGAGCAAACTAACTATGGCTACACCTTC. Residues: CASIEQTNYGYTF.

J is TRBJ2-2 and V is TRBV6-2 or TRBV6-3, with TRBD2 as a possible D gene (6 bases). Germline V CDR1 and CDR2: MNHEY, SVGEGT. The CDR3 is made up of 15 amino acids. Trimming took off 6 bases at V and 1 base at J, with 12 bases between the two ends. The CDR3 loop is CASSLTRGNTGELFF. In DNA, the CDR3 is TGTGCCAGCAGCTTGACTAGGGGGAACACCGGGGAGCTGTTTTTT.

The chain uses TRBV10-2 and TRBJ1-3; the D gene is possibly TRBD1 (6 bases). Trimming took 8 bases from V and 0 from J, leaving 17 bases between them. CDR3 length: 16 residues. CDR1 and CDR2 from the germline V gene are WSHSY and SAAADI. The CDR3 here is CASVTDSHDSGNTIYF. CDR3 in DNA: TGCGCCAGCGTAACGGACAGCCACGACTCTGGAAACACCATATATTTT.

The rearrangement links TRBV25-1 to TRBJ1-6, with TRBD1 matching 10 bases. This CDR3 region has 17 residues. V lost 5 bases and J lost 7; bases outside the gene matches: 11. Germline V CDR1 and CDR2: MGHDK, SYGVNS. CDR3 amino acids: CASSKHIGTGANSPLHF. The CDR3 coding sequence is TGTGCCAGCAGTAAGCATATAGGGACAGGGGCGAATTCACCCCTCCACTTT. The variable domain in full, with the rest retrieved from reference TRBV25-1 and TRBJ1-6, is EADIYQTPRYLVIGTGKKITLECSQTMGHDKMYWYQQDPGMELHLIHYSYGVNSTEKGDLSSESTVSRIRTEHFPLTLESARPSHTSQYLCASSKHIGTGANSPLHFGNGTRLTVT.

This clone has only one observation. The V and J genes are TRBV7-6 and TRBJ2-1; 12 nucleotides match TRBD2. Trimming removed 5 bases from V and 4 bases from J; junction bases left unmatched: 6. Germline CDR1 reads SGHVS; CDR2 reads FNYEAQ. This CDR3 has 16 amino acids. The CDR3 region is CASSARTSGTYNEQFF. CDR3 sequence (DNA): TGTGCCAGCAGCGCCCGGACTAGCGGGACGTACAATGAGCAGTTCTTC.